The 13 T cell receptor beta chains presented below share a single source sample, sequenced in a study of identical twins. Using its own MiXCR run on the 5' RACE reads, TCRdb lists one record per CDR3 protein. The sample carries a few hundred thousand distinct CDR3 sequences, approximately 10% recorded once. Sequencing was performed on naive T cells sorted from blood. The receptors originated from a woman between 45 and 60 years old in good health.

This clonotype was counted ten times or more. The chain links TRBV11-3 to TRBJ2-1; the D is unclear. CDR3 length: 13 residues. Germline CDR1 reads SGHNT; CDR2 reads YENEEA. V lost 2 bases to trimming and J lost 6 bases, with 8 bases between them. The CDR3 is CASSLTSANEQFF. The DNA for the CDR3 is TGTGCCAGCAGCTTAACTTCGGCCAATGAGCAGTTCTTC.

V is TRBV29-1 and J is TRBJ2-1; D call uncertain. V gave up 7 bases and J gave up 7 bases, with 11 bases separating them. The CDR3 covers 11 residues. Germline CDR1 and CDR2: SQVTM and ANQGSEA. The CDR3 protein is CSATVRNEQFF. The CDR3 region has the DNA TGCAGCGCTACCGTCCGGAATGAGCAGTTCTTC.

This clonotype was counted ten times or more. The chain carries TRBV14 and TRBJ1-6; weak D call: TRBD1 (5 bases). The germline V gene has CDR1 SGHDN and CDR2 FVKESK. The length of the CDR3 is 16 residues. Trimming pared 6 bases from V and 5 bases from J, leaving 17 bases between. The CDR3 sequence is CASSDNRGANNSPLHF. The CDR3 DNA reads TGTGCCAGCAGTGATAACCGGGGCGCGAATAATTCACCCCTCCACTTT.

The gene calls are TRBV15 and TRBJ1-5, with a possible D match to TRBD1 (6 bases). The germline gives CDR1 LNHNV, CDR2 YYDKDF (reference sequence). The CDR3 runs to 14 residues. V was cut by 5 bases and J by 10 bases, with 18 bases left in between. The CDR3, as DNA: TGTGCCACCAGCCGGCAGGGACAAATCAGCCCCCAGCATTTT. It is translated as CATSRQGQISPQHF. Variable domain in full (rest from reference TRBV15 and TRBJ1-5): DAMVIQNPRYQVTQFGKPVTLSCSQTLNHNVMYWYQQKSSQAPKLLFHYYDKDFNNEADTPDNFQSRRPNTSFCFLDIRSPGLGDTAMYLCATSRQGQISPQHFGDGTRLSIL.

There are many counts of this clonotype. The gene calls are TRBV27 and TRBJ2-2; D is ambiguous. The germline V and J ends were trimmed by 2 bases and 7 bases, with 8 bases remaining between them. The CDR3 consists of 13 residues. Germline V gene lookup returns CDR1 MNHEY and CDR2 SMNVEV (reference sequence). In nucleotides, the CDR3 is TGTGCCAGCAGTTTACTTGGGCACGGGGAGCTGTTTTTT. It codes for CASSLLGHGELFF.

The table lists this clonotype with many counts. The rearrangement links TRBV11-2 to TRBJ2-7; D is possibly TRBD1 (5 bases). Germline assignment: CDR1 SGHAT and CDR2 FQNNGV. The V gene lost 5 bases and the J gene lost 13 bases, with 21 bases spanning the gap. The CDR3 length is 13 residues. CDR3 sequence reads: CASSAQTELQGYF. The CDR3 DNA reads TGTGCCAGCAGCGCGCAGACAGAACTACAAGGATACTTC.

This clonotype has just a few counts. The gene calls are TRBV27 and TRBJ2-3, with 12 bases that match TRBD2. V was clipped by 0 bases and J by 3 bases; unmatched bases: 7. The length of the CDR3 is 18 residues. In germline, CDR1 is MNHEY, CDR2 SMNVEV (reference sequence). The CDR3 DNA sequence: TGTGCCAGCAGTTTATCGCCCAGACTAGCGGGAGCGACAGATACGCAGTATTTT. Its translation: CASSLSPRLAGATDTQYF.

The table lists this clonotype with many counts. V is TRBV27 and J is TRBJ2-2, with D possibly matching TRBD1 (6 bases). The CDR3 has 16 residues. Deletions cut 4 bases from V and 3 bases from J, with 15 bases between. In germline, CDR1 is MNHEY, CDR2 SMNVEV (reference sequence). The CDR3 nucleotides read TGTGCCAGCAGTTCACCCGGGACAAAATACACCGGGGAGCTGTTTTTT. This sequence encodes CASSSPGTKYTGELFF.

CDR3 in amino acids: CASSQEGAPGMNTEAFF. The CDR3 DNA reads as TGTGCCAGCAGCCAAGAGGGGGCCCCTGGGATGAACACTGAAGCTTTCTTT. The chain joins TRBV3-1 to TRBJ1-1; possible D gene TRBD1, 6 bases. This CDR3 comprises 17 residues. Trimming cost V 0 bases and J 0 bases, with 14 bases left between them. The germline CDR1 and CDR2 sequences are LGHDT and YNNKEL (reference sequence). The complete variable domain, with remaining parts taken from reference TRBV3-1 and TRBJ1-1, reads DTAVSQTPKYLVTQMGNDKSIKCEQNLGHDTMYWYKQDSKKFLKIMFSYNNKELIINETVPNRFSPKSPDKAHLNLHINSLELGDSAVYFCASSQEGAPGMNTEAFFGQGTRLTVV.

This clonotype was detected ten times or more. V usage is TRBV11-2 and J usage is TRBJ2-4, with TRBD2 matching over 7 bases. Germline loops: CDR1 SGHAT, CDR2 FQNNGV. V lost 4 bases to trimming and J lost 0 bases; unmatched junction nucleotides: 9. The CDR3 runs to 17 residues. The CDR3 protein is CASSSIAGSLAKNIQYF. The CDR3 region has the DNA TGTGCCAGCAGCTCGATAGCGGGCTCACTAGCCAAAAACATTCAGTACTTC.

Only a few counts were recorded for this clonotype. The chain uses TRBV20-1 and TRBJ2-3; no definite D call. This CDR3 is 13 amino acids long. With 7 bases removed from V and 3 bases from J, the gap between germline ends came to 14 bases. CDR1 and CDR2 from the germline V gene are DFQATT and SNEGSKA (reference sequence). The CDR3 sequence: CSVRPGATDTQYF. CDR3 nucleotide sequence: TGCAGTGTGAGGCCAGGAGCGACAGATACGCAGTATTTT.

This clonotype occurred many times. The rearrangement links TRBV4-1 to TRBJ1-2; TRBD1 aligns across 7 bases. The CDR3 sequence is 16 residues long. V gave up 4 bases and J gave up 1 base; unmatched junction bases: 9. The germline V gene has CDR1 MGHRA and CDR2 YSYEKL. The CDR3 sequence: CASSLGPQGINYGYTF. The CDR3 DNA follows: TGCGCCAGCAGCCTAGGACCACAGGGGATTAACTATGGCTACACCTTC.

In its sample, this clonotype was seen many times. The V call is TRBV5-1, the J call TRBJ2-7; the D gene is possibly TRBD1 (5 bases). CDR1 and CDR2 (germline): SGHRS, YFSETQ. This CDR3 region has 15 residues. The germline V and J ends were trimmed by 1 base and 2 bases, with 13 bases remaining between them. The CDR3 reads CASSLITGKAYEQYF. Written as DNA, the CDR3 is TGCGCCAGCAGCTTGATAACAGGAAAAGCCTACGAGCAGTACTTC. The full variable domain, completed using reference TRBV5-1 and TRBJ2-7, is KAGVTQTPRYLIKTRGQQVTLSCSPISGHRSVSWYQQTPGQGLQFLFEYFSETQRNKGNFPGRFSGRQFSNSRSEMNVSTLELGDSALYLCASSLITGKAYEQYFGPGTRLTVT.